What follows are 13 T cell receptor beta chains derived from one specimen sequenced in a study of OX40 agonist ivuxolimab in advanced cancers. Method: immunoSEQ multiplex PCR; TCRdb's copy keeps in-frame clones and lacks some. The sample holds about 10,000 clones, about nine tenths seen once. Specimen: CD4+ or CD8+ T cells sorted from blood, collected in a trial of the OX40 agonist ivuxolimab. The receptors were sampled from an adult with an advanced solid tumor such as melanoma, head and neck, liver or kidney cancer.

This clone appeared a few times. This sequence joins TRBV28 and TRBJ1-1; D possibly corresponds to TRBD1 (6 bases). Germline loops: CDR1 MDHEN, CDR2 SYDVKM. The ends were cut back, 10 bases at V and 5 bases at J, with 17 bases in the middle. This CDR3 has 13 residues. CDR3 residues: CATLEQGETEAFF. For the CDR3, the DNA is TGTGCCACCCTTGAACAGGGTGAGACTGAAGCTTTCTTT.

The CDR3 sequence is CASSLAAGVGNEQFF. CDR3 DNA sequence: TGTGCCAGCAGCTTAGCCGCGGGGGTGGGGAATGAGCAGTTCTTC. The chain links TRBV7-9 to TRBJ2-1; 7 bases match TRBD2. J lost 7 bases, V lost 0 bases, and 6 bases had no gene match. CDR1 and CDR2 from the germline V gene are SEHNR and FQNEAQ (reference sequence). The CDR3 has 15 amino acids.

The rearrangement links TRBV5-4 to TRBJ2-2, with D maybe TRBD1 (7 bases). Germline loops: CDR1 SGHNT, CDR2 YYREEE (reference sequence). V lost 4 bases and J 5 bases, leaving 18 bases between the germline ends. This CDR3 has 16 residues. CDR3 region: CASSTLTGRGTGELFF. Written as DNA, the CDR3 is TGTGCCAGCAGCACTTTGACAGGGCGGGGAACCGGGGAGCTGTTTTTT.

The rearrangement joins TRBV19 to TRBJ1-2; D may be TRBD1 (6 bases). The germline V gene encodes CDR1 LNHDA and CDR2 SQIVND (reference sequence). The CDR3 is 15 amino acids. Trimming took 5 bases from V and 8 from J, leaving 21 bases between them. Written as DNA, the CDR3 is TGTGCCAGTAGTCCTAGCCCTGGGGGGGCCGGCGGCTACACCTTC. It codes for CASSPSPGGAGGYTF.

The V call is TRBV5-4, the J call TRBJ2-1, with D perhaps being TRBD1 or TRBD2 (5 bases each). CDR1 SGHNT and CDR2 YYREEE come from the germline V gene (reference sequence). The CDR3 sequence is 15 residues long. Trimming cost V 2 bases and J 5 bases, with 14 bases left between them. This CDR3 is CASSLAPGTNNEQFF. In nucleotides, the CDR3 is TGTGCCAGCAGCTTAGCCCCGGGGACCAACAATGAGCAGTTCTTC.

The CDR3 region has the DNA TGTGCCAGCAGCTTAGAAGGTAGGAATGAGCAGTTCTTC. Protein: CASSLEGRNEQFF. The J gene is TRBJ2-1, the V gene TRBV7-3; unclear D gene. V lost 2 bases to trimming and J lost 7 bases, with 9 bases between them. This CDR3 is 13 amino acids long. CDR1 is SGHTA, CDR2 FQGTGA, per germline.

This chain links TRBV12-5 with TRBJ2-1; TRBD2 matches at 11 bases. In germline, CDR1 is LGHNT, CDR2 FRNRAP. V lost 4 bases, J lost 2 bases, and 4 bases stayed unmatched. The length of the CDR3 is 16 residues. DNA for the CDR3: TGTGCTAGTGGTTCTCCGGGACTAGCGGCCTACAATGAGCAGTTCTTC. Protein sequence: CASGSPGLAAYNEQFF. The full variable domain, its missing parts supplied by reference TRBV12-5 and TRBJ2-1, is DARVTQTPRHKVTEMGQEVTMRCQPILGHNTVFWYRQTMMQGLELLAYFRNRAPLDDSGMPKDRFSAEMPDATLATLKIQPSEPRDSAVYFCASGSPGLAAYNEQFFGPGTRLTVL.

V is TRBV27 and J is TRBJ1-1; D perhaps matches TRBD1 (5 bases). The CDR3 is 12 amino acids. Trimming pared 6 bases from V and 4 bases from J, leaving 9 bases between. Germline CDR1 MNHEY, CDR2 SMNVEV (reference sequence). The CDR3 region is CASSWGGTEAFF. CDR3 sequence (DNA): TGTGCCAGCAGCTGGGGGGGCACTGAAGCTTTCTTT.

The genes are TRBV7-9 and TRBJ1-1; maybe TRBD1 (5 bases). The germline V gene encodes CDR1 SEHNR and CDR2 FQNEAQ (reference sequence). The length of the CDR3 is 14 residues. V shed 6 bases and J shed 1 base, with 12 bases lying between them. The CDR3 loop is CASSPTATNTEAFF. The DNA for the CDR3 is TGTGCCAGCAGTCCGACAGCGACGAACACTGAAGCTTTCTTT.

V gene TRBV10-1 combines with J gene TRBJ2-7; maybe TRBD1 (6 bases). Per the germline V gene, CDR1 is WNHNN and CDR2 is SYGVQD (reference sequence). V lost 2 bases, J lost 6 bases, and 17 bases lay in between. The CDR3 loop spans 15 amino acids. CDR3 DNA sequence: TGCGCCAGCAGTGAGACCCAGGGGTTACGGGTCGAGCAGTACTTC. It codes for CASSETQGLRVEQYF.

V and J are TRBV13 and TRBJ2-1; D gene unclear. V was trimmed by 3 bases and J by 3 bases, leaving 12 bases between them. The germline V gene encodes CDR1 PRHDT and CDR2 FYEKMQ (reference sequence). The CDR3 sequence is 15 residues long. CDR3 sequence (DNA): TGTGCCAGCAGCTTCACGCCCCCGAACTACAATGAGCAGTTCTTC. Translated, it gives CASSFTPPNYNEQFF.

The V and J genes are TRBV19 and TRBJ2-2; TRBD1 might be the D (6 bases). The V gene's germline CDR1 is LNHDA and CDR2 SQIVND (reference sequence). The length of the CDR3 is 14 residues. V shed 3 bases and J shed 5 bases, with 10 bases lying between them. In nucleotides, the CDR3 is TGTGCCAGTAGTATCCCAGGGGTAACCGGGGAGCTGTTTTTT. Translated: CASSIPGVTGELFF.

J is TRBJ2-2 and V is TRBV7-3; the D is unclear. Germline CDR1 is SGHTA and CDR2 is FQGTGA. CDR3 length: 11 residues. V lost 5 bases and J lost 3, with 1 base in between. CDR3 sequence (DNA): TGTGCCAGCAGCGACACCGGGGAGCTGTTTTTT. Protein: CASSDTGELFF.